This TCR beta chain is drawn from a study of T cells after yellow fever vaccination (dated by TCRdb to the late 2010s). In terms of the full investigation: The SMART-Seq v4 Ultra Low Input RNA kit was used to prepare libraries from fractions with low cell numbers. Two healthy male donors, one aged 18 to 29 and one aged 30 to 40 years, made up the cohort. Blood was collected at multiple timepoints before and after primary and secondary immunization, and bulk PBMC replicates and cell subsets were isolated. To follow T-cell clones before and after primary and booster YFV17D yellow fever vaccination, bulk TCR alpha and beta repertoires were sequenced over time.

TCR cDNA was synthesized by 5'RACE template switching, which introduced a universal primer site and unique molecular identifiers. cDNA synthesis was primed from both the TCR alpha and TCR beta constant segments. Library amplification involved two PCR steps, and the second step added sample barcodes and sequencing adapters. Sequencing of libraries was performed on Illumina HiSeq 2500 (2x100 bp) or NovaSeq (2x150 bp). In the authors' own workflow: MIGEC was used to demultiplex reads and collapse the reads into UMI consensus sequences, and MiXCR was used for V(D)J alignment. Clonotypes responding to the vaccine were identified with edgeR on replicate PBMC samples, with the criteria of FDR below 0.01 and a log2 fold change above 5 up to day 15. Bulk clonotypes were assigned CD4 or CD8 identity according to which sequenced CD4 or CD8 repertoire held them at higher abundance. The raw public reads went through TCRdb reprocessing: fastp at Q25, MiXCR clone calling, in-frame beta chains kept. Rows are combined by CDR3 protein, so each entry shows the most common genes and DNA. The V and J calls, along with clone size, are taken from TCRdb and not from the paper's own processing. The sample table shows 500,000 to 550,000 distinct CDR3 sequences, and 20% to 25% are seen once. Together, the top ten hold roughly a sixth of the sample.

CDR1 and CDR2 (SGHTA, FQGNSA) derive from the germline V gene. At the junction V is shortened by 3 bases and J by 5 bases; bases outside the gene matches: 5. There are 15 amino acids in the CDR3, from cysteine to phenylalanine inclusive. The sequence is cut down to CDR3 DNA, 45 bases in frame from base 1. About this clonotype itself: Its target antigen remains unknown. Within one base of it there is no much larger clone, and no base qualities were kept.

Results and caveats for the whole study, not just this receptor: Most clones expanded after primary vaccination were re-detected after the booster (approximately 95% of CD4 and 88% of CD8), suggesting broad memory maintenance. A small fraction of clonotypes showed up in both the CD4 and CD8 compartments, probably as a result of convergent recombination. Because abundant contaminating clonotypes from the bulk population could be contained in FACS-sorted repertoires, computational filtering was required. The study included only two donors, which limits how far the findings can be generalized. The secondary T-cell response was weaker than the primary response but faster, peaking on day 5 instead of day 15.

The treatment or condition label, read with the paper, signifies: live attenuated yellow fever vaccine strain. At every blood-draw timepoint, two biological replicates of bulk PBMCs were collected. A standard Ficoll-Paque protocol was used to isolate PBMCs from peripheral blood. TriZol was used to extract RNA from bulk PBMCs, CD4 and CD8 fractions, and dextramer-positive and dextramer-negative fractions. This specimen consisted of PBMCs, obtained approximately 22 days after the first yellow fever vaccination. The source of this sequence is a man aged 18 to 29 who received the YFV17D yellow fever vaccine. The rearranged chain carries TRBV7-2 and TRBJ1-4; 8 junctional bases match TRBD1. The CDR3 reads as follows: CASSFGQGRNEKLFF. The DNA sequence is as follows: TGTGCCAGCAGCTTCGGACAGGGAAGGAATGAAAAACTGTTTTTT.